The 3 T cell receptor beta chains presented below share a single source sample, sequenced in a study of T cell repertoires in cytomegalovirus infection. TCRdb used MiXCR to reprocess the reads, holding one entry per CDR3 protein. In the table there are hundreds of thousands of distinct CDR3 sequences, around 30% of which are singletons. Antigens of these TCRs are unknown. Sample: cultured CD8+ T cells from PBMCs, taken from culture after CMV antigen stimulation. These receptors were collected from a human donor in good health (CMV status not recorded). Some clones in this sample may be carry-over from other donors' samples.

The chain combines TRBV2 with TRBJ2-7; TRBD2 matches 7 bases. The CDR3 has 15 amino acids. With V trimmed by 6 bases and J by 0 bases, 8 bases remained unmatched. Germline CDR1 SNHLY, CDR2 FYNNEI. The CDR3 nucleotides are TGTGCCAGCAGGAGTAGCGGGTCCAGCTCCTACGAGCAGTACTTC. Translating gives CASRSSGSSSYEQYF.

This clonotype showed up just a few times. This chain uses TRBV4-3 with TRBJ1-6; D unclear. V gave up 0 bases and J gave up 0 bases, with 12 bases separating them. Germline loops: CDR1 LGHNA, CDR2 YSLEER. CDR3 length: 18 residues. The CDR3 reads CASSQDSQASSYNSPLHF. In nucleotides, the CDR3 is TGCGCCAGCAGCCAAGACTCGCAGGCGAGCTCCTATAATTCACCCCTCCACTTT.

In nucleotides, the CDR3 is TGCGCCAGCAGCCGGGGACAGGCGGAGAACGAGCAGTACTTC. Its protein product is CASSRGQAENEQYF. The V call is TRBV5-1, the J call TRBJ2-7; TRBD1 matches at 8 bases. In germline, CDR1 is SGHRS, CDR2 YFSETQ. This CDR3 comprises 14 residues. The ends lost 4 bases at V and 5 bases at J; junction bases unmatched: 8.